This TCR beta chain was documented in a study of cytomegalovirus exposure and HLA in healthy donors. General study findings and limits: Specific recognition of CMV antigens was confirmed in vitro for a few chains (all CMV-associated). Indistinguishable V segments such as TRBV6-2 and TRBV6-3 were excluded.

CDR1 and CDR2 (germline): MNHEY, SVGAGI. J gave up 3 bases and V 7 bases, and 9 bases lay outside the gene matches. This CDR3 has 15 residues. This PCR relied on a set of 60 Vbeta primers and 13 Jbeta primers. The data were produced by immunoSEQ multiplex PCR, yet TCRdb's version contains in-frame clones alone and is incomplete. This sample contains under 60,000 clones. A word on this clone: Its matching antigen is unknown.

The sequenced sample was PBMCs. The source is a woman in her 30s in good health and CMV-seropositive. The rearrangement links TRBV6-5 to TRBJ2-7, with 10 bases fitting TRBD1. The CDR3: CASKVGGQGGYEQYF. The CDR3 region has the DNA TGTGCCAGCAAAGTTGGAGGACAGGGGGGCTACGAGCAGTACTTC.